This T cell receptor beta chain emerged from a study of blood T cell repertoires in COVID-19. Across the study: Acute-phase and convalescent COVID-19 samples originated in the United States, Italy and Spain.

The CDR3 runs 15 residues. Germline trimming cut 1 base from V and 7 bases from J; bases unmatched to any gene: 7. CDR1 is SGHDT and CDR2 is YYEEEE in the germline V gene. Original handling: Counts of nucleated cells, estimated from reference gene primer amplification, were obtained. Here immunoSEQ multiplex PCR was the method, and the copy in TCRdb shows in-frame clones only, minus some. V, J and clone size derive from that table, while D and trimming were established from the DNA sequence. The data contain over 400,000 clones, 70% to 90% of them singletons. This TCR derives from a human donor in a cohort sampled during active COVID-19. V is TRBV5-6 and J is TRBJ1-2; 10 bases are shared with TRBD1. The sample comprised peripheral blood. CDR3 DNA sequence: TGTGCCAGCAGCTTGACGACAGGGGGCTCGTTTGGCTACACCTTC. Its translation: CASSLTTGGSFGYTF.